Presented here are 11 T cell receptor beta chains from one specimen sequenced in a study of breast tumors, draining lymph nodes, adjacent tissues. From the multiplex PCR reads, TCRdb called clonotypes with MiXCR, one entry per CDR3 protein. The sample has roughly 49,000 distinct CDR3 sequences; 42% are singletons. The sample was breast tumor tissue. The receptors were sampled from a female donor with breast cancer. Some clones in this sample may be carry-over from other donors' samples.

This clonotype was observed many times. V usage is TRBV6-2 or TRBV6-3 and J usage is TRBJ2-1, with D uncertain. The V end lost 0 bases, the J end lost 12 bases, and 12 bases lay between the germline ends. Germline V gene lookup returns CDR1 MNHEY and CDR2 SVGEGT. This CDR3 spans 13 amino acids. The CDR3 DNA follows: TGTGCCAGCAGTTACTCGAAGGCAAGGGTGCAGTTCTTC. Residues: CASSYSKARVQFF.

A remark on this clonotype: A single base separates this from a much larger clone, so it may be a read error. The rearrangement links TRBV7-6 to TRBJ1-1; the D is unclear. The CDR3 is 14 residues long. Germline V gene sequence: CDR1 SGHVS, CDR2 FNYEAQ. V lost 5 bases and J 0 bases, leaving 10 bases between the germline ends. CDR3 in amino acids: CASSRPGLNTEAFF. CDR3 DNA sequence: TGTGCCAGCAGCCGACCGGGGTTGAACACTGAAGCTTTCTTT.

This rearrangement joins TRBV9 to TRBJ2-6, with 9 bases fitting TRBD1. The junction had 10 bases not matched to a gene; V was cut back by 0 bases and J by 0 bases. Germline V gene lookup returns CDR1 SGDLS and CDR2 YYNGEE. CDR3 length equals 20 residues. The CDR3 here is CASSVGQGGRTDSGANVLTF. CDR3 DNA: TGTGCCAGCAGCGTAGGACAGGGGGGTCGGACAGACTCTGGGGCCAACGTCCTGACTTTC.

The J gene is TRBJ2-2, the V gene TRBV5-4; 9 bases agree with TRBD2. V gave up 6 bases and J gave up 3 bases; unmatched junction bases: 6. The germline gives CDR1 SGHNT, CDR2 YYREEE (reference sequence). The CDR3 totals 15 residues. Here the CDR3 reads CASNPSGAYTGELFF. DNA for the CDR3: TGTGCCAGCAACCCTAGCGGGGCTTACACCGGGGAGCTGTTTTTT.

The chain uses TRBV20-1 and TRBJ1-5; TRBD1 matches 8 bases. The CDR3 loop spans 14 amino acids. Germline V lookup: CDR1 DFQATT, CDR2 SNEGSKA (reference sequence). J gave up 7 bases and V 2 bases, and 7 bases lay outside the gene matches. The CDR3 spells CSARQGADEQPQHF. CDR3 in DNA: TGCAGTGCTAGACAGGGGGCCGACGAGCAGCCCCAGCATTTT.

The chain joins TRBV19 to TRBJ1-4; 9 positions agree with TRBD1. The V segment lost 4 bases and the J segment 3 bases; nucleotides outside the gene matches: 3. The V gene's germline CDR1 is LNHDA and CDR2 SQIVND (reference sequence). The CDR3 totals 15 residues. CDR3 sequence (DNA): TGTGCCAGTAGTAACAGGGGGCGAGCTAATGAAAAACTGTTTTTT. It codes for CASSNRGRANEKLFF. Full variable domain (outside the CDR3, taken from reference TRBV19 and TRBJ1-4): DGGITQSPKYLFRKEGQNVTLSCEQNLNHDAMYWYRQDPGQGLRLIYYSQIVNDFQKGDIAEGYSVSREKKESFPLTVTSAQKNPTAFYLCASSNRGRANEKLFFGSGTQLSVL.

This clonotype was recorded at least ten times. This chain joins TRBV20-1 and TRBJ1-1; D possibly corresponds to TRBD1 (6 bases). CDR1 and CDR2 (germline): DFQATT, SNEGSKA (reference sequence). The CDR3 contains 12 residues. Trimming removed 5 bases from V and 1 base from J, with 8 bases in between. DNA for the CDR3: TGCAGTGCTGAGGGACAGAACACTGAAGCTTTCTTT. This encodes CSAEGQNTEAFF.

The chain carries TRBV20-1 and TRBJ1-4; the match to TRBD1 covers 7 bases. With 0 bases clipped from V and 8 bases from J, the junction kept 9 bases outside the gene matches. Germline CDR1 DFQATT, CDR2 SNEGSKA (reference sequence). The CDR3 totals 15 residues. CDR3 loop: CSAREDDRAGEKLFF. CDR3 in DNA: TGCAGTGCTAGAGAAGACGACAGGGCGGGAGAAAAACTGTTTTTT.

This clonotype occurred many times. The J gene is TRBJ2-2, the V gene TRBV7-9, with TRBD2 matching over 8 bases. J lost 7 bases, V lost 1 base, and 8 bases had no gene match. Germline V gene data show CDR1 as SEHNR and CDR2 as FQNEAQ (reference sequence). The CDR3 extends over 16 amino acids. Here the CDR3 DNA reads TGTGCCAGCAGCTTAGATACTAGCGGAGCACACGGGGAGCTGTTTTTT. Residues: CASSLDTSGAHGELFF.

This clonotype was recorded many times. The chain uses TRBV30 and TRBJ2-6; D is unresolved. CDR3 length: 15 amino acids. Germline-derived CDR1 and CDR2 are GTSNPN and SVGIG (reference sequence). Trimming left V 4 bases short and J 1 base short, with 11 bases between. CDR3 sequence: CAWNLGVSGANVLTF. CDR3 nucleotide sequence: TGTGCCTGGAACCTTGGGGTATCTGGGGCCAACGTCCTGACTTTC.

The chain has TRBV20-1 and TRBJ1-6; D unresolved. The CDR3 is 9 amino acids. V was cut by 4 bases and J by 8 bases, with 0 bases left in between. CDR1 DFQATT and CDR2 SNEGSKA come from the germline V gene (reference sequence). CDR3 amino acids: CSANSPLHF. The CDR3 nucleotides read TGCAGTGCTAATTCACCCCTCCACTTT.